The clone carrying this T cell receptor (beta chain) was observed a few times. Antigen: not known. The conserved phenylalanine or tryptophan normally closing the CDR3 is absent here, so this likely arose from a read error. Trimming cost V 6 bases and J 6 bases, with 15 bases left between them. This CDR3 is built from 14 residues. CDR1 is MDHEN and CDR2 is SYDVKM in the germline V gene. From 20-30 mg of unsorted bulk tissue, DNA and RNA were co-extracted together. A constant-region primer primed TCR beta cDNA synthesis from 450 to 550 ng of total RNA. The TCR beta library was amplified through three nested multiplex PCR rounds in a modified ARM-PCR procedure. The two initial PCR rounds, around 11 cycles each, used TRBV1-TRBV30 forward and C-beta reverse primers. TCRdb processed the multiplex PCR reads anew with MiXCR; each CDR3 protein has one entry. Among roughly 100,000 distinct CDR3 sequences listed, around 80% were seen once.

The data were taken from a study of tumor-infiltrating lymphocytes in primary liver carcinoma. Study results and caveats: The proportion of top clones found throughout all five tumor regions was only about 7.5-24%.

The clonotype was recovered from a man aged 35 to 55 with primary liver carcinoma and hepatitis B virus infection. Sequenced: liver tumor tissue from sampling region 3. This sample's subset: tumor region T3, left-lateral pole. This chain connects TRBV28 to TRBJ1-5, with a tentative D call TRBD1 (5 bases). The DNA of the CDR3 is TGTGCCAGCAGGCTCACAGGTTCGACTCAGCCCCAGCATTAT. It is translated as CASRLTGSTQPQHY.